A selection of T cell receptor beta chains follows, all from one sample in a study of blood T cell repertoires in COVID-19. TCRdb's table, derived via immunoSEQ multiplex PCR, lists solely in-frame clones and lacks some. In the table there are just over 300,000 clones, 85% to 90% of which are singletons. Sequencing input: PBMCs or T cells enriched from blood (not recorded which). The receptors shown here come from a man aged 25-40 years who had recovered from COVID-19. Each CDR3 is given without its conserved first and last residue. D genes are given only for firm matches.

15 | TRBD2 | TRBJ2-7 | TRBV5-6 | ASSLGGGRPTSYEQY
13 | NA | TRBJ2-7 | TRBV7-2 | ASSLAGVGGSEQY
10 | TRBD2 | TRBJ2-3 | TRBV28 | ASSYRRGVNY
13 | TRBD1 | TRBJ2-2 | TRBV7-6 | ASSQQGVNTGELF
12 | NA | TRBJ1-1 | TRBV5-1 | ASSLGGDASEAF
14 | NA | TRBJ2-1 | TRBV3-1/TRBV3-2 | ASSLRTGRPYNEQF
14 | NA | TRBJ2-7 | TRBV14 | ASSQPTRDPSYEQY
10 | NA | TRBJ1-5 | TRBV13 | ASSLGGQPQH
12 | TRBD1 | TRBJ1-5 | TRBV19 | ASTWTGPEQPQH
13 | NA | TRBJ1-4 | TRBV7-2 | ASSLNRAMNEKLF
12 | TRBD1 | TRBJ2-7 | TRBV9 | ASSLGTGSYEQY
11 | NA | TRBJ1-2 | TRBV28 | ASSPTGFHGYT
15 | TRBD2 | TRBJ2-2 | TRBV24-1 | ATSRGVWGGRGGELF
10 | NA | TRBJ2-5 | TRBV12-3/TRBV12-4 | ASRGAKETQY
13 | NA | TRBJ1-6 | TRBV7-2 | ASSLGNWENSPLH
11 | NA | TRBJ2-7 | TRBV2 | ASEALSSYEQY
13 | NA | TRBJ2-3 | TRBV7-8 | ASSRERARSDTQY
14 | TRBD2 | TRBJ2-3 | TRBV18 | ASSPGLAGVGDTQY
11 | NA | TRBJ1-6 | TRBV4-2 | ASSQVQGSPLH
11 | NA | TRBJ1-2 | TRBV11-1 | ASSLEESYGYT
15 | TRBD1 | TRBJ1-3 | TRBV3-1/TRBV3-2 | ASSENRVTGNGNTIY
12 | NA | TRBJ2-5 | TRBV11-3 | ASSLLGGPETQY
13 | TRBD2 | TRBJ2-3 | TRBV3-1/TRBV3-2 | ASSHTSGGTDTQY
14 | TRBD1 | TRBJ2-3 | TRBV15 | ATSRNRDRVLGTQY
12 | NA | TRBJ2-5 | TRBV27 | ASSSHGKQETQY
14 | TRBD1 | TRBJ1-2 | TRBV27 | ASSFSGTGVLYGYT
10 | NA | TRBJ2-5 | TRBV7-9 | ATTAVQETQY
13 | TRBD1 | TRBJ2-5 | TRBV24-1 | ATSDPQGAGETQY
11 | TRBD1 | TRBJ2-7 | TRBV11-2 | ASVGQGSYEQY
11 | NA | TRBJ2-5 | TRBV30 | AWIQAGRETQY
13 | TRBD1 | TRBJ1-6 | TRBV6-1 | ASSRPGQDGSPLH
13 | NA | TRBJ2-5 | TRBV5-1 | ASSLRGAVGETQY
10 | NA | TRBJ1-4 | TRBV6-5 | ASGLSGEKLF
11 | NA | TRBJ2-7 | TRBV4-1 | ASSQGWQEEQY
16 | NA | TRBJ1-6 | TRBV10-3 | AISGPGDGEHNNSPLH
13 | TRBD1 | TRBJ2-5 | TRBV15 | ATSAGTGDGETQY
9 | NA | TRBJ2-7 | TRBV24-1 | ATSERDEQY
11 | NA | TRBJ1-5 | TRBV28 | ASSLRVDQPQH
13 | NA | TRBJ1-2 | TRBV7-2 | ASSLTRPSSYGYT
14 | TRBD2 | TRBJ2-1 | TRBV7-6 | ASSLAGSPPDNEQF
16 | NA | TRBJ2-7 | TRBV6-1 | ASSEKGVRIGINYEQY
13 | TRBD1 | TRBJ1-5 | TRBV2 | ASSGTGKRNQPQH
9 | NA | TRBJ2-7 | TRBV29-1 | SVDQGMEQY
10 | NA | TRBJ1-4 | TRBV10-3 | AISESAEKLF
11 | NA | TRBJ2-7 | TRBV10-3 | ATQKGPRGEQY
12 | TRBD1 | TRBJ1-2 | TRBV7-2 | ASSLGTANYGYT
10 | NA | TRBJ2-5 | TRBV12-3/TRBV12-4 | ASGQSQETQY
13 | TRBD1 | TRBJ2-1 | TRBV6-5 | ASSYLGDRDYEQF